One T cell receptor beta chain is described in this entry. Its specificity is not known. The data stem from a study of CD4 T cells in relation to SARS-CoV-2 and coronaviruses. About the research overall: After around 10 days of antigen culture, PBMC TCR beta CDR3s were sequenced.

Repertoires were generated with immunoSEQ multiplex PCR, while TCRdb's copy carries only in-frame clones and drops some. The data hold 20,000 to 25,000 clones, with about 80% observed a single time. CDR1 MNHEY and CDR2 SMNVEV come from the germline V gene (reference sequence). This CDR3 is 13 amino acids long. Germline trimming cut 3 bases from V and 6 bases from J; bases unmatched to any gene: 5. CD4+ T cells from unexposed donors were obtained before the COVID-19 pandemic (2011-2018). After less than 11 days of culture, CD4+ T cells were isolated. This receptor was identified in a human donor in good health. The chain links TRBV27 to TRBJ2-7; TRBD2 agrees at 7 bases. Sample: CD4+ T cells from PBMCs, cultured in vitro. CDR3 sequence (DNA): TGTGCCAGCAGTTTCGCGGGAGTAATCGAGCAGTACTTC. Translating gives CASSFAGVIEQYF.